This T cell receptor (beta chain) is from a study of Tregs in tolerant kidney transplant recipients. Recipients received nonmyeloablative bone marrow transplants from related graft donors, with transient mixed chimerism. The CDR3 covers 15 residues. Germline V gene lookup returns CDR1 SEHNR and CDR2 FQNEAQ (reference sequence). Only in-frame clones appear in the TCRdb table, and some are missing; sequencing was by immunoSEQ multiplex PCR. The data show 50,000 to 65,000 clones, around 87% seen once. The input for sequencing was CD4+ T cells from blood (PBMCs), taken 6 months after the transplant. The TCR sequence derives from a human patient who received a combined kidney and bone marrow transplant. The graft donor may have contributed some T cells. The V and J genes are TRBV7-9 and TRBJ2-5; TRBD2 agrees at 11 bases. The J call may be in error: the DNA end matches TRBJ2-7 better. This chain's CDR3 is CASSFLAGGGYEQYF. For the CDR3, the DNA is TGTGCCAGCAGCTTTCTAGCGGGAGGTGGCTACGAGCAGTACTTC.